These 5 T cell receptor beta chains share one sample of origin, sequenced in a study of T cells in localized non-small cell lung cancer. Only in-frame clones appear in the TCRdb table, and some are missing; sequencing was by immunoSEQ multiplex PCR. Seen here are several thousand clones, under 25% observed once, and the top ten hold about 3.9%. The source material was lung tumor tissue, sampled before any cancer treatment. These receptors were obtained from a man aged 40-75 years with stage III squamous cell lung carcinoma.

The chain uses TRBV11-3 and TRBJ2-7; possibly TRBD2 for D (6 bases). The CDR3 contains 16 residues. V was shortened by 4 bases and J by 5 bases, with 21 bases between the two germline ends. Germline lookup yields CDR1 SGHNT and CDR2 YENEEA. In DNA form, the CDR3 reads TGTGCCAGCAGCTCCTCCCCCCCTACTAGCAGACACGAGCAGTACTTC. It codes for CASSSSPPTSRHEQYF.

This chain links TRBV29-1 with TRBJ1-2; 8 bases align to TRBD1. Trimming took 6 bases from V and 4 from J; bases not matched to a gene: 7. The CDR3 extends over 13 amino acids. Germline CDR1 reads SQVTM; CDR2 reads ANQGSEA. The chain's CDR3 is CSVAQGAPYGYTF. The CDR3 coding sequence is TGCAGCGTCGCGCAGGGGGCGCCCTATGGCTACACCTTC.

This clone has only one observation. The rearrangement joins TRBV18 to TRBJ2-2; unclear D gene. V was trimmed by 6 bases and J by 0 bases, leaving 2 bases between them. The CDR3 runs 12 residues. The germline V gene has CDR1 KGHSH and CDR2 LQKENI. CDR3 in DNA: TGTGCCAGCTCGCCGAACACCGGGGAGCTGTTTTTT. It specifies CASSPNTGELFF.

This clone has a handful of counts. The genes are TRBV9 and TRBJ1-3, with D maybe TRBD1 (5 bases). V lost 4 bases to trimming and J lost 4 bases, with 12 bases between them. Germline CDR1 is SGDLS and CDR2 is YYNGEE. The CDR3 has 14 residues. In DNA, the CDR3 is TGTGCCAGCAGCCCGGGGCCCCAAGGAAACACCATATATTTT. This translates into CASSPGPQGNTIYF.

The CDR3 loop is CASSQKVPVLAGVDEQFF. The CDR3 nucleotides read TGTGCCAGCAGCCAAAAGGTCCCAGTACTAGCGGGAGTAGATGAGCAGTTCTTC. The chain carries TRBV11-3 and TRBJ2-1, with 11 bases identical to TRBD2. Per germline, CDR1 SGHNT and CDR2 YENEEA. This CDR3 is 18 amino acids long. V shed 5 bases, J shed 8 bases, and the junction held 17 bases outside the gene matches.